This T cell receptor (beta chain) was documented in a study of graft-versus-host responses after intestinal transplantation. In the study overall: Each recipient received a multivisceral, liver-intestinal, or isolated intestinal graft. Recipients across the board were started on anti-thymocyte globulin induction, then kept on tacrolimus and steroids for approximately three years.

Germline lookup yields CDR1 SGDLS and CDR2 YYNGEE. V was pared by 0 bases and J by 8 bases, with 12 bases between. This CDR3 contains 14 residues. This clone was picked up one time. Antigen: not known. General study results and limits: GvH clones surfaced in recipient marrow, some emerging earlier in ileum or blood. Early after transplant, HvG clones declined as circulating GvH clones peaked.

Sequencing was performed with immunoSEQ multiplex PCR; in TCRdb, only in-frame clones are kept and a portion is missing. The sample contains approximately 100,000 clones, about 90% of which appear only once. The TCR was taken from a human donor who received an intestinal transplant. V gene TRBV9 combines with J gene TRBJ1-5, with D possibly being TRBD1 (6 bases). The source material was unstimulated CD4+ T cells sorted from spleen or lymph node cells, sampled before intestinal transplant. This CDR3 is CASSVEGRGEPQHF. The CDR3 bases are TGTGCCAGCAGCGTAGAGGGGAGGGGGGAGCCCCAGCATTTT.